This section outlines one T cell receptor beta chain sequence together with its context. Antigen: not known. One entry per CDR3 protein, called by TCRdb with MiXCR from the 5' RACE reads. Here the sample spans a few hundred thousand distinct CDR3 sequences, 14% being singletons. These data originate in a study of T-cell memory formation after mild COVID-19. General study findings and limits: The main location of contracting CD4+ clones was CM and EM, and that of contracting CD8+ clones was EMRA.

This TCR came from a man aged 18 to 29 who had mild COVID-19 (a few samples of this study predate the infection). Cell type and time point are not known. Sequencing was done on a sample of PBMCs or a T cell subset sorted from them (not recorded which).

In nucleotides, the CDR3 is TGTGCCAGCAGTGGACAGGCGAGATTAGGAGCTTTCTTT. Its translation: CASSGQARLGAFF. The chain carries TRBV5-5 and TRBJ1-1, with TRBD1 matching over 7 bases. This CDR3 has 13 residues. J gave up 10 bases and V 5 bases, and 11 bases lay outside the gene matches. Looked up from germline, CDR1 is SGHKS and CDR2 is YYEKEE (reference sequence).